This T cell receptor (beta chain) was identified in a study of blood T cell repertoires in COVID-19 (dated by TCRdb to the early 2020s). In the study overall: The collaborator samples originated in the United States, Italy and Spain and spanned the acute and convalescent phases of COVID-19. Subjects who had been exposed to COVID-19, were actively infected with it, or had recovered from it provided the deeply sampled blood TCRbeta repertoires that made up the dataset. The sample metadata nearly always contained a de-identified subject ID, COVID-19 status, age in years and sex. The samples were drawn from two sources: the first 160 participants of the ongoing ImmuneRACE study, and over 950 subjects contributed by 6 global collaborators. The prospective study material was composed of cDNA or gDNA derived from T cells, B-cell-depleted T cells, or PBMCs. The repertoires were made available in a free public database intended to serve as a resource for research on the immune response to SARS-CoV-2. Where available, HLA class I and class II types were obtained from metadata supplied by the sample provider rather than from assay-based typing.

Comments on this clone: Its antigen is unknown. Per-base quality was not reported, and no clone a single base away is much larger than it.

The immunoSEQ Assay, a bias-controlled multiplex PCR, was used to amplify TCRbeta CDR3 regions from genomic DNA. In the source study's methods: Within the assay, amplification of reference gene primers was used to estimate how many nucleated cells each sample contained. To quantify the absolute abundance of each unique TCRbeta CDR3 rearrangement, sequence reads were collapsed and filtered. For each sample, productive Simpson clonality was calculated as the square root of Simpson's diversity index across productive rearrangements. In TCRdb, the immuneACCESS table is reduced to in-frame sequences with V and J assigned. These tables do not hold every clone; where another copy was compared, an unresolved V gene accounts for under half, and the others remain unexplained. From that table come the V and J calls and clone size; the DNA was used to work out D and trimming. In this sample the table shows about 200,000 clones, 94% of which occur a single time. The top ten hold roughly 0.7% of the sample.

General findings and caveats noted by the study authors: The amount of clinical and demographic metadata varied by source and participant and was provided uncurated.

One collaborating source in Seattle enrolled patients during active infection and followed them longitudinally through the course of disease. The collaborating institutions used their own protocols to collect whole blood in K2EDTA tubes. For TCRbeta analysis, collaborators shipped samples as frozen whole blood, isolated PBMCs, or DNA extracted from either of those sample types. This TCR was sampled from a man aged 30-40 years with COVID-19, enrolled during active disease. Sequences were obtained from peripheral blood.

The nucleotides read TGTGCCAGCAGTGGGATTTGGGGGGGCGCTGGCAATGAGCAGTTCTTC. It codes for CASSGIWGGAGNEQFF. The sequence is built from TRBV6-1 and TRBJ2-1, with a tentative D gene TRBD2 over 7 matching bases. The trim is 4 bases for V and 6 bases for J, with a gap of 19 bases between the germline ends. Looking up the germline V gene yields CDR1 MNHNS and CDR2 SASEGT. Taken from cysteine to phenylalanine, the CDR3 has 16 residues. The only DNA kept is the CDR3, 48 bases in frame from the first base.